The subject of this entry is one TCR beta chain. The treatment denotes: randomized to nivolumab then ipilimumab (arm A) or the reverse (arm B). Patients had received no earlier DNA-damaging chemotherapy. Live CD3+CD8+ CD19− CD56− cells were sorted from PBMCs. Clones were sequenced by immunoSEQ multiplex PCR, and TCRdb holds only the in-frame ones, with some missing. The sample has about 17,000 clones, just over 70% seen once. These data come from a study of sequential checkpoint blockade in melanoma. About the research overall: Arm A got nivolumab then ipilimumab; arm B the reverse, 1:1. After both sequences, patients received maintenance nivolumab.

Germline V gene data show CDR1 as SGDLS and CDR2 as YYNGEE. V lost 4 bases, J lost 0 bases, and 11 bases lay in between. The CDR3 runs 14 residues. Specimen: CD8+ T cells sorted from blood (inferred from file names), collected from a patient given nivolumab and ipilimumab in sequence. The receptor's source is a human donor with melanoma. The V call is TRBV9, the J call TRBJ2-7; D unresolved. Here the CDR3 DNA reads TGTGCCAGCAGCCCCCGAGGTTTCTCCTACGAGCAGTACTTC. As protein: CASSPRGFSYEQYF.